The 32 T cell receptor beta chains below all came from one sample that was sequenced in a study of blood T cell repertoires in COVID-19 (TCRdb year 2020). The library was built by means of the immunoSEQ multiplex PCR assay. TCRdb carries this immuneACCESS record with in-frame sequences only. Its versions omit some clonotypes, under half of them owing to an unresolved V gene in the studies checked, with the rest unexplained. This sample is represented by some 91,000 clones; 76% of them were singletons. The ten largest account for 7% of the sample. Sequencing was carried out using peripheral blood. These receptors all come from a man between 65 and 80 years old with acute or convalescent COVID-19.

This clone has just a few counts. The same CDR3 arises from other DNA sequences in this sample as well. The chain combines TRBV5-5 with TRBJ1-3; a weak D match, TRBD1 (6 bases). V was cut by 0 bases and J by 0 bases, with 13 bases left in between. CDR1 and CDR2 from the germline V gene are SGHKS and YYEKEE (reference sequence). There are 17 residues in the CDR3. CDR3 in amino acids: CASSLAEGGASGNTIYF. CDR3 bases: TGTGCCAGCAGCTTGGCTGAGGGGGGGGCCTCTGGAAACACCATATATTTT.

This chain joins TRBV14 and TRBJ2-7; TRBD2 might be the D (5 bases). The CDR3 spans 12 residues. Per the germline V gene, CDR1 is SGHDN and CDR2 is FVKESK. The V end lost 2 bases, the J end lost 4 bases, and 6 bases lay between the germline ends. This chain's CDR3 is CASSQSGYEQYV. Written as DNA, the CDR3 is TGTGCCAGCAGCCAATCGGGGTACGAGCAGTACGTC.

J is TRBJ2-7 and V is TRBV5-1, with 7 bases lining up with TRBD1. CDR3 length equals 14 residues. CDR1 is SGHRS, CDR2 YFSETQ, per germline. J gave up 1 base and V 4 bases, and 5 bases lay outside the gene matches. CDR3 residues: CASSPGTVSYEQYF. DNA for the CDR3: TGCGCCAGCAGCCCCGGGACAGTTTCCTACGAGCAGTACTTC.

The chain is built from TRBV7-3 and TRBJ2-3; TRBD1 is a possible D gene (6 bases). CDR3 length: 15 amino acids. Deletions cut 5 bases from V and 3 bases from J, with 15 bases between. CDR1 is SGHTA and CDR2 is FQGTGA in the germline V gene. CDR3 coding DNA: TGTGCCAGCAGCCCCAGATTAGGGGGTACAGATACGCAGTATTTT. The encoded protein is CASSPRLGGTDTQYF.

A few counts support this clone. This chain uses TRBV23-1 with TRBJ1-5; weak D call: TRBD1 (6 bases). TRBV23-1 is annotated as an ORF whose role is uncertain. The CDR3 has 11 residues. V shed 11 bases and J shed 6 bases, with 11 bases lying between them. The CDR3 region is CAGQGPQPQHF. CDR3 DNA: TGCGCCGGGCAGGGGCCTCAGCCCCAGCATTTT.

This chain links TRBV6-5 with TRBJ1-2; D remains unclear. The V and J ends lost 0 bases and 8 bases respectively, with 10 bases between them. The CDR3 covers 13 residues. The germline V gene encodes CDR1 MNHEY and CDR2 SVGAGI. CDR3: CASSYSEVEGYTF. The CDR3 nucleotides are TGTGCCAGCAGTTACTCCGAAGTGGAGGGCTACACCTTC.

The V gene is TRBV9, the J gene TRBJ2-3; TRBD2 is a possible D gene (6 bases). This CDR3 is built from 18 residues. CDR1 is SGDLS, CDR2 YYNGEE, per germline. Trimming pared 0 bases from V and 2 bases from J, leaving 19 bases between. CDR3 bases: TGTGCCAGCAGCGTAGCTCCCTCGCGGGGACTGGTCACAGATACGCAGTATTTT. Its protein product is CASSVAPSRGLVTDTQYF. The full variable domain, with the rest looked up from reference TRBV9 and TRBJ2-3, is DSGVTQTPKHLITATGQRVTLRCSPRSGDLSVYWYQQSLDQGLQFLIQYYNGEERAKGNILERFSAQQFPDLHSELNLSSLELGDSALYFCASSVAPSRGLVTDTQYFGPGTRLTVL.

The chain uses TRBV5-8 and TRBJ1-6; maybe TRBD1 (5 bases). The CDR3 sequence is 15 residues long. Germline assignment: CDR1 SGHTS and CDR2 YDEGEE. The germline V and J ends were trimmed by 3 bases and 7 bases, with 14 bases remaining between them. CDR3 DNA sequence: TGTGCCAGCAGCTCCCAGGGAACGAGGAATTCACCCCTCCACTTT. Protein product: CASSSQGTRNSPLHF.

J is TRBJ1-2 and V is TRBV19; D ambiguous. Trimming removed 10 bases from V and 5 bases from J, with 23 bases in between. Per germline, CDR1 LNHDA and CDR2 SQIVND (reference sequence). This CDR3 region has 15 residues. The CDR3 region has the DNA TGTGCCAACCCTCCGAGAGAGGGAAAGAGATATGGCTACACCTTC. Its protein product is CANPPREGKRYGYTF. The whole variable domain, remainder taken from reference TRBV19 and TRBJ1-2, is DGGITQSPKYLFRKEGQNVTLSCEQNLNHDAMYWYRQDPGQGLRLIYYSQIVNDFQKGDIAEGYSVSREKKESFPLTVTSAQKNPTAFYLCANPPREGKRYGYTFGSGTRLTVV.

The chain carries TRBV18 and TRBJ2-1; perhaps TRBD1 as D (5 bases). Looked up from germline, CDR1 is KGHSH and CDR2 is LQKENI. V gave up 4 bases and J gave up 11 bases, with 27 bases separating them. This CDR3 spans 17 amino acids. For the CDR3, the DNA is TGTGCCAGCTCACGGGGCCCCGCGAGGCTTGCCCCCATCCAGCAGTTCTTC. This sequence encodes CASSRGPARLAPIQQFF.

A note on this clone: This may arise from a read error, as a much more abundant clone is one base away. Other nucleotide sequences in the sample specify the same CDR3. This rearrangement joins TRBV18 to TRBJ1-5; TRBD1 agrees at 11 bases. This CDR3 is built from 15 residues. Looked up from germline, CDR1 is KGHSH and CDR2 is LQKENI. The ends lost 4 bases at V and 2 bases at J; junction bases unmatched: 1. This CDR3 reads CASSRDRGGNQPQHF. For the CDR3, the DNA is TGTGCCAGCTCACGGGACAGGGGGGGCAATCAGCCCCAGCATTTT.

This clone was found once. The gene calls are TRBV2 and TRBJ1-1; 12 positions match TRBD1. Per the germline V gene, CDR1 is SNHLY and CDR2 is FYNNEI. The CDR3 contains 16 residues. The V gene end was trimmed by 4 bases and the J gene end by 7 bases; junction bases not matched to a gene: 10. The DNA of the CDR3 is TGTGCCAGCAGTGGGGGGACAGGGGGCGCAAATTTTGAAGCTTTCTTT. The encoded protein is CASSGGTGGANFEAFF.

The rearrangement uses TRBV7-3 and TRBJ1-1; TRBD1 agrees at 7 bases. The CDR3 has 13 residues. The V gene end was trimmed by 5 bases and the J gene end by 8 bases; junction bases not matched to a gene: 8. Germline loops: CDR1 SGHTA, CDR2 FQGTGA. The CDR3 loop reads CASSARDRGEAFF. Written as DNA, the CDR3 is TGTGCCAGCAGCGCCCGGGACAGAGGCGAAGCTTTCTTT. Drawing the rest from reference TRBV7-3 and TRBJ1-1, the complete variable domain is GAGVSQTPSNKVTEKGKYVELRCDPISGHTALYWYRQSLGQGPEFLIYFQGTGAADDSGLPNDRFFAVRPEGSVSTLKIQRTERGDSAVYLCASSARDRGEAFFGQGTRLTVV.

This rearrangement joins TRBV28 to TRBJ1-1; 7 positions match TRBD1. The length of the CDR3 is 15 residues. Germline V gene sequence: CDR1 MDHEN, CDR2 SYDVKM. The V gene end was trimmed by 1 base and the J gene end by 5 bases; junction bases not matched to a gene: 7. The CDR3 DNA follows: TGTGCCAGCAGTTTATTACAGGCAGGGGGAACTGAAGCTTTCTTT. It encodes CASSLLQAGGTEAFF.

The chain has TRBV7-9 and TRBJ1-1, with D perhaps matching TRBD1 (6 bases). This CDR3 spans 13 amino acids. The germline CDR1 and CDR2 sequences are SEHNR and FQNEAQ (reference sequence). V was pared by 0 bases and J by 8 bases, with 10 bases between. The CDR3 spells CASSLARTDEAFF. The CDR3 DNA follows: TGTGCCAGCAGCTTAGCGCGGACAGACGAAGCTTTCTTT. Full variable domain (rest looked up from reference TRBV7-9 and TRBJ1-1): DTGVSQNPRHKITKRGQNVTFRCDPISEHNRLYWYRQTLGQGPEFLTYFQNEAQLEKSRLLSDRFSAERPKGSFSTLEIQRTEQGDSAMYLCASSLARTDEAFFGQGTRLTVV.

This chain links TRBV27 with TRBJ1-2; 11 nucleotides line up with TRBD1. The germline CDR1 and CDR2 sequences are MNHEY and SMNVEV (reference sequence). V dropped 4 bases and J dropped 4; count of bases not matched to a gene: 11. The CDR3 spans 17 residues. The CDR3: CASSSFFRDRGSYGYTF. The DNA of the CDR3 is TGTGCCAGCAGTTCTTTTTTCCGGGACAGGGGGTCCTATGGCTACACCTTC.

This clone was counted between two and nine times. V gene TRBV2 combines with J gene TRBJ1-6; D gene ambiguous. Germline loops: CDR1 SNHLY, CDR2 FYNNEI. CDR3 length equals 12 residues. V shed 4 bases and J shed 9 bases, with 7 bases lying between them. The CDR3 DNA follows: TGTGCCAGCAGTGCTGGGAGTTCACCCCTCCACTTT. Amino acids: CASSAGSSPLHF.

This clone was counted a single time. The rearrangement uses TRBV7-8 and TRBJ1-1; D remains unclear. CDR3 size: 13 residues. The V gene lost 1 base and the J gene lost 4 bases, with 7 bases spanning the gap. Looked up from germline, CDR1 is SGHVS and CDR2 is FQNEAQ. The DNA for the CDR3 is TGTGCCAGCAGCTTAGTTTCCGTCACTGAAGCTTTCTTT. It codes for CASSLVSVTEAFF.

V gene TRBV5-1 combines with J gene TRBJ2-1; a possible D gene is TRBD2 (5 bases). Germline lookup yields CDR1 SGHRS and CDR2 YFSETQ. V gave up 5 bases and J gave up 8 bases, with 14 bases separating them. The CDR3 spans 13 residues. The CDR3 bases are TGCGCCAGCAGTCCGGGGTCCTCCTATGAGCAGTTCTTC. Its protein is CASSPGSSYEQFF.

The J gene is TRBJ1-1, the V gene TRBV6-5; TRBD1 is a possible D gene (6 bases). Between the trimmed V and J ends, which lost 8 bases and 1 base, there was a span of 17 bases. The length of the CDR3 is 15 residues. The germline gives CDR1 MNHEY, CDR2 SVGAGI. CDR3 region: CASEQTRGWNTEAFF. The CDR3 DNA follows: TGTGCCAGCGAACAGACCAGGGGATGGAACACTGAAGCTTTCTTT.

This sequence joins TRBV5-1 and TRBJ2-7; 12 nucleotides align to TRBD1. This CDR3 contains 14 residues. Germline V lookup: CDR1 SGHRS, CDR2 YFSETQ. V lost 3 bases and J lost 9; bases outside the gene matches: 7. CDR3 amino acids: CASSSGTGGSGQYV. The CDR3 DNA follows: TGCGCCAGCAGCTCCGGGACAGGGGGCTCTGGGCAGTACGTC.

The chain has TRBV28 and TRBJ2-3; TRBD2 is a possible D gene (6 bases). The germline V gene encodes CDR1 MDHEN and CDR2 SYDVKM. Trimming cost V 6 bases and J 1 base, with 14 bases left between them. CDR3 length: 15 residues. In DNA form, the CDR3 reads TGTGCCAGCAGAGGCAGCGGGCGGCGCACAGATACGCAGTATTTT. It is translated as CASRGSGRRTDTQYF.

This chain uses TRBV12-5 with TRBJ2-5; maybe TRBD2 (6 bases). The germline V gene has CDR1 LGHNT and CDR2 FRNRAP. The V end was cut by 1 base, the J end by 9 bases, with 15 bases between. CDR3 length equals 14 residues. The DNA for the CDR3 is TGTGCTAGTGGTTTGGACCGACATACGGGGGCCCAGTACTTC. Translation: CASGLDRHTGAQYF.

About this clone itself: This specimen includes other DNA sequences encoding the same CDR3. DNA of the CDR3: TGTGCCAGCAGCTTCGCGGGGAACACTGAAGCTTTCTTT. Translation: CASSFAGNTEAFF. This chain uses TRBV7-9 with TRBJ1-1; unclear D gene. Germline V gives CDR1 SEHNR, CDR2 FQNEAQ (reference sequence). This CDR3 contains 13 residues. Between the trimmed V and J ends, which lost 3 bases and 1 base, there was a span of 6 bases. Full variable domain (missing parts from reference TRBV7-9 and TRBJ1-1): DTGVSQNPRHKITKRGQNVTFRCDPISEHNRLYWYRQTLGQGPEFLTYFQNEAQLEKSRLLSDRFSAERPKGSFSTLEIQRTEQGDSAMYLCASSFAGNTEAFFGQGTRLTVV.

The V and J genes are TRBV18 and TRBJ1-1, with D possibly TRBD1 on 6 matching bases. Germline values: CDR1 KGHSH, CDR2 LQKENI. This CDR3 comprises 14 residues. V was trimmed by 5 bases and J by 4 bases, leaving 14 bases between them. The CDR3 protein is CASSLQGLGTEAFF. The CDR3, as DNA: TGTGCCAGCTCATTACAGGGACTAGGCACTGAAGCTTTCTTT.

The CDR3: CASSLASAAEAFF. DNA of the CDR3: TGTGCCAGCAGTTTAGCGAGCGCTGCTGAAGCTTTCTTT. This chain uses TRBV12-3 or TRBV12-4 with TRBJ1-1, with D hard to call. The CDR3 spans 13 residues. Trimming cost V 0 bases and J 6 bases, with 8 bases left between them.

V usage is TRBV6-5 and J usage is TRBJ1-2; 9 nucleotides agree with TRBD1. Germline CDR1 MNHEY, CDR2 SVGAGI. The CDR3 has 13 residues. Trimming at V came to 2 bases and at J to 7 bases, leaving 2 bases not matched to a gene. This chain's CDR3 is CASSYRDRVGYTF. CDR3 bases: TGTGCCAGCAGTTACCGGGACAGGGTTGGCTACACCTTC.

The genes are TRBV7-2 and TRBJ2-3; 7 positions agree with TRBD1. From germline, CDR1 is SGHTA and CDR2 FQGNSA. The CDR3 is 15 residues long. J lost 1 base, V lost 3 bases, and 4 bases had no gene match. The CDR3 DNA sequence: TGTGCCAGCAGCTTCAGACAGGGTGGCACAGATACGCAGTATTTT. Amino acid sequence: CASSFRQGGTDTQYF. Full variable domain (rest looked up from reference TRBV7-2 and TRBJ2-3): GAGVSQSPSNKVTEKGKDVELRCDPISGHTALYWYRQSLGQGLEFLIYFQGNSAPDKSGLPSDRFSAERTGGSVSTLTIQRTQQEDSAVYLCASSFRQGGTDTQYFGPGTRLTVL.

This rearrangement joins TRBV28 to TRBJ2-1, with 11 positions matching TRBD1. Germline CDR1 is MDHEN and CDR2 is SYDVKM. Losses at the gene ends were 5 bases for V and 4 bases for J; bases not matched to a gene: 28. This CDR3 comprises 23 residues. In nucleotides, the CDR3 is TGTGCCAGCAGTCCAAGTCCGTTCCCGGGGTTAACTATCCGGGACAGGGGGTACAATGAGCAGTTCTTC. Translation gives CASSPSPFPGLTIRDRGYNEQFF.

The V gene is TRBV2, the J gene TRBJ2-5; D call uncertain. Trimming removed 7 bases at V and 4 bases at J, with 16 bases between. Per germline, CDR1 SNHLY and CDR2 FYNNEI. The CDR3 has 14 amino acids. CDR3 bases: TGTGCCAGCACGAAATTCATCGGTGGAGAGACCCAGTACTTC. Translated: CASTKFIGGETQYF.

The CDR3 region is CASSTDGQNTEAFF. Written as DNA, the CDR3 is TGTGCCAGCAGCACGGACGGACAGAACACTGAAGCTTTCTTT. The chain uses TRBV2 and TRBJ1-1, with D possibly TRBD1 on 5 matching bases. Germline V gene lookup returns CDR1 SNHLY and CDR2 FYNNEI. The CDR3 is made up of 14 amino acids. V lost 6 bases and J lost 1, with 12 bases in between.

J is TRBJ2-5 and V is TRBV18; 14 bases are shared with TRBD2. V lost 3 bases and J lost 3; bases outside the gene matches: 6. Per germline, CDR1 KGHSH and CDR2 LQKENI. CDR3 size: 17 residues. CDR3: CASSPRTSGGLEETQYF. The DNA for the CDR3 is TGTGCCAGCTCACCCAGGACTAGCGGGGGGCTGGAAGAGACCCAGTACTTC.